Listed here are 2 T cell receptor beta chains from one sample, sequenced in a study of cytomegalovirus exposure and HLA in healthy donors. PCR primers comprised 60 Vbeta and 13 Jbeta primers. Generated by immunoSEQ multiplex PCR, the TCRdb table keeps only in-frame clones and is missing some. Of 150,000 to 250,000 clones detected, 79% appear once; the ten largest clones hold around 1.4%. The sample comprised PBMCs. The origin of the receptors is a girl aged 10 to 17 in good health and CMV-seropositive.

This clone has a handful of counts. V gene TRBV11-2 combines with J gene TRBJ2-5, with 15 bases matching TRBD2. The CDR3 length is 16 residues. The ends lost 4 bases at V and 2 bases at J; junction bases unmatched: 2. Per the germline V gene, CDR1 is SGHAT and CDR2 is FQNNGV. CDR3 sequence: CASSWGTSGGQETQYF. The CDR3 nucleotides are TGTGCCAGCAGCTGGGGGACTAGCGGGGGGCAAGAGACCCAGTACTTC.

The chain carries TRBV5-6 and TRBJ1-2, with TRBD1 matching over 7 bases. V trimming: 3 bases; J trimming: 3 bases; junction bases outside the gene matches: 11. CDR1 is SGHDT, CDR2 YYEEEE, per germline. The CDR3 totals 16 residues. CDR3 DNA: TGTGCCAGCAGCTCTCACCGACAGGGAGGCGACTATGGCTACACCTTC. This gives the protein CASSSHRQGGDYGYTF.